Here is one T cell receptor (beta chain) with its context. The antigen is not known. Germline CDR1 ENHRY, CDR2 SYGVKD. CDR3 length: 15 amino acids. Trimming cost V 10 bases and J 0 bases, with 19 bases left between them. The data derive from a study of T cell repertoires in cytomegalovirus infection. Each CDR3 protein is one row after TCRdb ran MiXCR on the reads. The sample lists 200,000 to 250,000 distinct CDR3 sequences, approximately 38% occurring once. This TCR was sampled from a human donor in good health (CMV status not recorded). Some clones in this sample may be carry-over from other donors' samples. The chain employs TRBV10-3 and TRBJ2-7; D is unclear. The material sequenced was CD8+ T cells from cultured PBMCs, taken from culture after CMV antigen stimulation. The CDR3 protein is CATLNPHQDSYEQYF. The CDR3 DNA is TGTGCCACCCTCAATCCCCATCAGGACTCCTACGAGCAGTACTTC.